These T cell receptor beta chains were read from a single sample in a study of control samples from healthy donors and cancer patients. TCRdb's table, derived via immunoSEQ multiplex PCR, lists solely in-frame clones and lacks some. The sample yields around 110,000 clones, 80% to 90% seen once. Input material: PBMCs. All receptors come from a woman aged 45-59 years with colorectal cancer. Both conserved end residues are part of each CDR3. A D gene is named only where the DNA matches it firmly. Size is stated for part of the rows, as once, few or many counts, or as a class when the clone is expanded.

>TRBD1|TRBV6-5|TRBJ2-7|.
CASSYPGQVSEQYF
TGTGCCAGCAGTTACCCGGGACAGGTGTCCGAGCAGTACTTC
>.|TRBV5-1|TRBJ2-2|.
CASSGNTGELFF
TGCGCCAGCAGCGGGAACACCGGGGAGCTGTTTTTT
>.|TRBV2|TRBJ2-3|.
CASMAIPTWSTDTQYF
TGTGCCAGCATGGCGATTCCGACTTGGAGCACAGATACGCAGTATTTT
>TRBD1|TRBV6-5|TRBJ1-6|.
CASSRVRDRTAPLHF
TGTGCCAGCAGCCGTGTCCGGGACAGGACAGCACCCCTCCACTTT
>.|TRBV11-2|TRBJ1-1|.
CASSLGGGRLAEAFF
TGTGCCAGCAGCCTTGGGGGGGGGCGGCTTGCTGAAGCTTTCTTT
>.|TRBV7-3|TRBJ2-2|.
CASSVTGTGELFF
TGTGCCAGCAGCGTTACAGGCACCGGGGAGCTGTTTTTT
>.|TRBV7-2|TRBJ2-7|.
CASSLDPQPSYEQYF
TGTGCCAGCAGCTTAGACCCCCAACCGTCCTACGAGCAGTACTTC
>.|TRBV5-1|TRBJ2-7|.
CASSLGPPGFYEQYF
TGCGCCAGCAGCTTGGGCCCCCCGGGATTTTACGAGCAGTACTTC
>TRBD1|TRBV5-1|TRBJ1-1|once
CASSPDRAVMNTEAFF
TGCGCCAGCAGCCCCGACAGGGCTGTTATGAACACTGAAGCTTTCTTT
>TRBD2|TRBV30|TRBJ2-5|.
CARSQGGTSSETQYF
TGTGCCCGAAGCCAGGGGGGGACTAGCTCAGAGACCCAGTACTTC
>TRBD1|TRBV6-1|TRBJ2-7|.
CASSESRGQGSYEQYF
TGTGCCAGCAGTGAGAGTCGAGGACAGGGGTCCTACGAGCAGTACTTC
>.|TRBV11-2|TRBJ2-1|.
CASSSTRADSYNEQFF
TGTGCCAGCAGCTCAACGCGGGCTGACTCCTACAATGAGCAGTTCTTC
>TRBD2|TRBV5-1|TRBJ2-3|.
CASSGLGLAGGPGSPDTQYF
TGCGCCAGCAGCGGACTGGGACTAGCGGGGGGGCCGGGGAGCCCAGATACGCAGTATTTT
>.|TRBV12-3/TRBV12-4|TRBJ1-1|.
CASSVTRNTEAFF
TGTGCCAGCAGTGTGACAAGGAACACTGAAGCTTTCTTT
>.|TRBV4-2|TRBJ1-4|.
CASSQDNPRDEKLFF
TGTGCCAGCAGCCAAGATAACCCCAGGGATGAAAAACTGTTTTTT
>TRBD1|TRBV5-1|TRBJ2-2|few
CASSEGQGFAGELFF
TGCGCCAGCAGCGAAGGACAGGGGTTCGCCGGGGAGCTGTTTTTT
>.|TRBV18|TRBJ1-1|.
CASSPEFRLAGRDEAFF
TGTGCCAGCTCACCAGAATTTCGTTTGGCAGGGCGGGATGAAGCTTTCTTT
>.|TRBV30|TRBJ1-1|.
CAWSYGILQLAFF
TGTGCCTGGAGTTACGGGATACTACAACTAGCTTTCTTT
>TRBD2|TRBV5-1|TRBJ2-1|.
CASSPDEAGAEQFF
TGCGCCAGCAGCCCAGACGAAGCGGGGGCTGAGCAGTTCTTC
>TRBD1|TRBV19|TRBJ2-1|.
CASSQDRGSRNEQFF
TGTGCCAGTAGTCAAGACAGGGGATCTAGAAATGAGCAGTTCTTC
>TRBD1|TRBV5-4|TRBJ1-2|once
CASRAEGAGYTF
TGTGCCAGCAGGGCGGAGGGGGCTGGCTACACCTTC
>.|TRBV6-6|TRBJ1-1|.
CASSPQGPNTEAFF
TGTGCCAGCAGTCCCCAAGGGCCGAACACTGAAGCTTTCTTT
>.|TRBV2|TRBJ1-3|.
CASSDRPSGNTIYF
TGTGCCAGCAGTGACAGGCCCTCTGGAAACACCATATATTTT
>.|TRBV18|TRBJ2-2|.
CASSYSQGANTGELFF
TGTGCCAGCTCATATTCTCAGGGTGCCAACACCGGGGAGCTGTTTTTT
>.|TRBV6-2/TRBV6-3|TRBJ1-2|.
CASSYAEVYGYTF
TGTGCCAGCAGTTACGCGGAAGTCTATGGCTACACCTTC
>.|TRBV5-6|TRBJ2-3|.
CASNLNRGGDTQYF
TGTGCCAGCAACCTTAACAGGGGGGGAGATACGCAGTATTTT
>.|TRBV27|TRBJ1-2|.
CASSPTPNYGYTF
TGTGCCAGCAGTCCGACACCGAACTATGGCTACACCTTC
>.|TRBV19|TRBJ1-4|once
CASSRGQGKLFF
TGTGCCAGTAGCCGGGGGCAAGGAAAACTGTTTTTT
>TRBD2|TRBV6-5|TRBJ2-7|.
CASRLTSGRREQYF
TGTGCCAGCAGATTGACTAGCGGGAGACGCGAGCAGTACTTC
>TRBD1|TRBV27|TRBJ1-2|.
CASSTQGDYGYTF
TGTGCCAGCAGCACACAGGGGGACTATGGCTACACCTTC
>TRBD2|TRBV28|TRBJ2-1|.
CASSLELAGGGNEQFF
TGTGCCAGCAGTTTAGAACTAGCGGGAGGGGGGAATGAGCAGTTCTTC
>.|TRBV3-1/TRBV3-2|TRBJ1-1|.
CASSQVAGAEAFF
TGTGCCAGCAGCCAAGTGGCAGGGGCTGAAGCTTTCTTT
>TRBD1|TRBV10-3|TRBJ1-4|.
CAISESTGVKLFF
TGTGCCATCAGTGAGTCAACAGGGGTAAAACTGTTTTTT
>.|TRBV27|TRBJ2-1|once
CASRSRVTQQFF
TGTGCCAGCAGGTCCAGGGTTACCCAGCAGTTCTTC
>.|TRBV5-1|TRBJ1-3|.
CASSEGSGNTIYF
TGCGCCAGCAGCGAAGGCTCTGGAAACACCATATATTTT
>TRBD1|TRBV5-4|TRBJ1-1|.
CASTPTTGTRTEAFF
TGTGCCAGCACGCCGACGACAGGGACCAGGACTGAAGCTTTCTTT
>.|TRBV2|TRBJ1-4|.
CASSEEKLFF
TGTGCCAGCAGTGAAGAAAAACTGTTTTTT
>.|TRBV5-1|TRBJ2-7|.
CASSSGPGYEQYF
TGCGCCAGCAGCTCAGGACCGGGCTATGAGCAGTACTTC
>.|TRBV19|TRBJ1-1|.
CASSTGVGWVGTEAFF
TGTGCCAGTAGTACAGGGGTGGGCTGGGTCGGCACTGAAGCTTTCTTT
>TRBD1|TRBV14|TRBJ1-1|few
CASSPRTGWNTEAFF
TGTGCCAGCAGCCCACGGACAGGGTGGAACACTGAAGCTTTCTTT
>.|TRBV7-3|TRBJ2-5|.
CASSFLGGAQETQYF
TGTGCCAGCAGCTTCTTGGGCGGGGCACAAGAGACCCAGTACTTC
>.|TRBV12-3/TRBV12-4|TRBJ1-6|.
CASSRTANSPLHF
TGTGCCAGCAGCCGGACAGCGAATTCACCCCTCCACTTT
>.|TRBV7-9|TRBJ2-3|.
CASSYSQLAVSTDTQYF
TGTGCCAGCAGCTATAGTCAACTCGCCGTTAGCACAGATACGCAGTATTTT
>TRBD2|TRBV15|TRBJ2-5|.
CATSTSRGGVQETQYF
TGTGCCACCAGCACCTCGCGCGGGGGGGTCCAAGAGACCCAGTACTTC
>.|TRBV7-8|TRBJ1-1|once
CASSPTRVRGTEAFF
TGTGCCAGCAGCCCCACCAGGGTCCGGGGCACTGAAGCTTTCTTT
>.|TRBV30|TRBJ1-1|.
CAWSKRNEAFF
TGTGCCTGGAGCAAAAGGAATGAAGCTTTCTTT
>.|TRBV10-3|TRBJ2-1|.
CAISLIGGSYNEQFF
TGTGCCATCAGTTTGATAGGGGGATCGTACAATGAGCAGTTCTTC
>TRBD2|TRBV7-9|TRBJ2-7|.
CASRKTTGLAGVREDEQYF
TGTGCCAGCAGGAAAACGACGGGACTAGCGGGAGTGCGAGAGGACGAGCAGTACTTC
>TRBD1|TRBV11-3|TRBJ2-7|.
CASSTRQGNEQYF
TGTGCCAGCAGCACCAGACAGGGGAACGAGCAGTACTTC
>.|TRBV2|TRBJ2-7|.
CASKAYEQYF
TGTGCCAGCAAAGCCTACGAGCAGTACTTC
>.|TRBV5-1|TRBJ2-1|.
CASSPEGYLGNEQFF
TGCGCCAGCAGCCCCGAGGGATACTTAGGCAATGAGCAGTTCTTC
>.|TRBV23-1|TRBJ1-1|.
CASSLMTQGLNTEAFF
TGCGCCAGCAGTCTCATGACGCAGGGCCTGAACACTGAAGCTTTCTTT
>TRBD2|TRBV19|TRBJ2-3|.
CASGTSGRPTDTQYF
TGTGCCAGTGGGACTAGCGGGAGGCCCACAGATACGCAGTATTTT
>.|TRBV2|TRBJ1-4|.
CASSGGPYNEKLFF
TGTGCCAGCAGTGGAGGGCCCTATAATGAAAAACTGTTTTTT
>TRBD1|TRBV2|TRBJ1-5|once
CASSYIPGQGASNQPQHF
TGTGCCAGCAGTTACATTCCGGGACAGGGGGCGAGCAATCAGCCCCAGCATTTT
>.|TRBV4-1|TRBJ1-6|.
CASSQPSWLSSYNSPLHF
TGCGCCAGCAGCCAGCCGTCCTGGTTGAGCTCCTATAATTCACCCCTCCACTTT
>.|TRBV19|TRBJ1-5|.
CASSMKGGNQPQHF
TGTGCCAGTAGTATGAAAGGGGGCAATCAGCCCCAGCATTTT